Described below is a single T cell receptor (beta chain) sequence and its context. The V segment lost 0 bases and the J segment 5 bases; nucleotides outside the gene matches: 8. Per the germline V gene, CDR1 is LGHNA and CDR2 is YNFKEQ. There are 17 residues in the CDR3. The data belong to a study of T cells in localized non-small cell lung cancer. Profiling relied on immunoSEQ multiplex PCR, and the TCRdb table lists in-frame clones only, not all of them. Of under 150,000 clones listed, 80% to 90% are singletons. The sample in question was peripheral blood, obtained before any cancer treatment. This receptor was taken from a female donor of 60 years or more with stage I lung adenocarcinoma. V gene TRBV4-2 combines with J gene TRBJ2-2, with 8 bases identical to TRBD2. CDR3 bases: TGTGCCAGCAGCCAAGAGGCGTCGGGAGGGCTTACCGGGGAGCTGTTTTTT. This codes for CASSQEASGGLTGELFF.